This TCR beta chain was sequenced in a study of blood T cell repertoires in COVID-19. Germline assignment: CDR1 SGHTA and CDR2 FQGNSA. Trimming removed 1 base at V and 12 bases at J, with 16 bases between. The CDR3 runs to 13 residues. Measured with immunoSEQ multiplex PCR; TCRdb has only the in-frame clones, and not every one. This sample has approximately 94,000 clones, with around nine tenths found just once. Sequencing used peripheral blood. This receptor was obtained from an elderly woman with active COVID-19. The rearrangement links TRBV7-2 to TRBJ2-7, with D possibly TRBD2 on 5 matching bases. The CDR3 nucleotides are TGTGCCAGCAGCTTAGTAGGGAGATTAGGTCGGTACTTC. Its protein is CASSLVGRLGRYF.